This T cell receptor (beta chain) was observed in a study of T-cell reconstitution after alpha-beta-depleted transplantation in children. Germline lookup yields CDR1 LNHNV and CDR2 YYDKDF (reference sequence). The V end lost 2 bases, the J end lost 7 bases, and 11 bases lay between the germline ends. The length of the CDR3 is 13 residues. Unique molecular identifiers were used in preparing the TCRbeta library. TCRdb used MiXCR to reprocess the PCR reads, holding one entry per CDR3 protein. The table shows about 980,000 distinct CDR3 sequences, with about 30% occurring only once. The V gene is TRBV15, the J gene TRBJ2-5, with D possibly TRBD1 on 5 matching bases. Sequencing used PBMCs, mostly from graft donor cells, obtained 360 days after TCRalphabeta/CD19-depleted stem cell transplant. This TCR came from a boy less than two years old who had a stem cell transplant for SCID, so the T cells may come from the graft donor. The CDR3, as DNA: TGTGCCACCAGCAGACAGGGCTCCGGGACCCAGTACTTC. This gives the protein CATSRQGSGTQYF.